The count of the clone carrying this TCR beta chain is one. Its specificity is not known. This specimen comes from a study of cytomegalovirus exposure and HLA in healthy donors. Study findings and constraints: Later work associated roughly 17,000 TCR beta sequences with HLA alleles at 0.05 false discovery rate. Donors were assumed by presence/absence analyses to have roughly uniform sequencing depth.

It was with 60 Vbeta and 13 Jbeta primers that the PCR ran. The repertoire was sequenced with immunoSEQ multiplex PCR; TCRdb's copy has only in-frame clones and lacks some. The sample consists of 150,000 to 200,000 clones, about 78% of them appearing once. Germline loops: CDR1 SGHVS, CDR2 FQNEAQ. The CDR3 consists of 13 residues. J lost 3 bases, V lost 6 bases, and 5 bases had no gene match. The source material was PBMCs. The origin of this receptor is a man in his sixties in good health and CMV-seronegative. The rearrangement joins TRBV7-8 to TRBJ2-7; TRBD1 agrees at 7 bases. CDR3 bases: TGTGCCAGCAGATTGACAGGGAGCTACGAGCAGTACTTC. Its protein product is CASRLTGSYEQYF.